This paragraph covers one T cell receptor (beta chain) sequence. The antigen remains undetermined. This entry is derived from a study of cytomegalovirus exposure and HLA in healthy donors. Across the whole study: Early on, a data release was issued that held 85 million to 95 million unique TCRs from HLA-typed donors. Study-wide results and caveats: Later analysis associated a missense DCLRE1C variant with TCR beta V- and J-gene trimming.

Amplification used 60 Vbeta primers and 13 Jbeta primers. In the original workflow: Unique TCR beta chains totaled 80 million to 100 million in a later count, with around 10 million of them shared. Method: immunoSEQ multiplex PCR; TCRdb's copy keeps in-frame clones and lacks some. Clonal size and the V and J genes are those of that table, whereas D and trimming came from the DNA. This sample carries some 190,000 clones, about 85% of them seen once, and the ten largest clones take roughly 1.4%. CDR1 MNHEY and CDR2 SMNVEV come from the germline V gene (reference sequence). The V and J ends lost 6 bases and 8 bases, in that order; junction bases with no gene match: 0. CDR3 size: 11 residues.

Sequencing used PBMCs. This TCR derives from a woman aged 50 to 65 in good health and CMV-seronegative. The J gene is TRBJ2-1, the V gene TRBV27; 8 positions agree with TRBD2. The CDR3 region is CASSGRDEQFF. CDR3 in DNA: TGTGCCAGCAGCGGGAGGGATGAGCAGTTCTTC.